This is a list of T cell receptor beta chains from one sample in a study of blood T cells in healthy people across ages. TCRdb fed the 5' RACE reads into MiXCR, producing one record per CDR3 protein. The data show about 1.6 million distinct CDR3 sequences, about 35% seen once. Sequenced: blood. Receptor source: a woman in her 30s in good health. CDR3s include the opening cysteine and the closing phenylalanine or tryptophan. D genes are given only for firm matches. The size entry is marked missing in some rows and otherwise reads once, few, many or a size class.

CDR3nt,CDR3aa,abundance,d_gene,v_gene,j_gene
TGTGCCACTGGCCGGTGGGGAGGAGAGACCCAGTACTTC,CATGRWGGETQYF,many,-,TRBV6-6,TRBJ2-5
TGCAGTGCTAGACGAGCTCTGGAGACCCAGTACTTC,CSARRALETQYF,many,-,TRBV20-1,TRBJ2-5
TGTGCCAGCAGGCCTAGCGGGGGCACCCCCTACGAGCAGTACTTC,CASRPSGGTPYEQYF,-,TRBD2,TRBV6-6,TRBJ2-7
TGCAGTGCCGATAAACAGGGGAGGAACGAGCAGTACTTC,CSADKQGRNEQYF,few,-,TRBV20-1,TRBJ2-7
TGCAGTGCAGGGGACAGGGCGGGCACTGAAGCTTTCTTT,CSAGDRAGTEAFF,few,TRBD1,TRBV20-1,TRBJ1-1
TGTGCCAGCCCTGGAACTAATCGCAACACTGAAGCTTTCTTT,CASPGTNRNTEAFF,-,-,TRBV3-1,TRBJ1-1
TGCGCCAACAGCTCGGGACTAGCGGATCAGTACTTC,CANSSGLADQYF,-,TRBD2,TRBV5-1,TRBJ2-5
TGCGCCAGCAGCCAAAGACCCGGGGGACAGGGAGATTATAATTCACCCCTCCACTTT,CASSQRPGGQGDYNSPLHF,-,TRBD1,TRBV4-1,TRBJ1-6
TGTGCCATCAGTGAGAAACACCTAGCCTACGAGCAGTACTTC,CAISEKHLAYEQYF,-,-,TRBV10-3,TRBJ2-7
TGCGCCAGCAGCCAAGAGAAGCGGGGGGGTGCCCCAGATACGCAGTATTTT,CASSQEKRGGAPDTQYF,-,TRBD2,TRBV4-1,TRBJ2-3
TGTGCCAGCAGTTTCGGTTTACAGGGGGCTGAAGCTTTCTTT,CASSFGLQGAEAFF,-,TRBD1,TRBV12-3/TRBV12-4,TRBJ1-1
TGTGCCACCAGCAGAGGAACCTCGGGCACTGAAGCTTTCTTT,CATSRGTSGTEAFF,-,-,TRBV15,TRBJ1-1
TGTGCCAGCAGCGATATAGCTGGGTTCCCCGGCGAGCAGTACTTC,CASSDIAGFPGEQYF,-,-,TRBV6-1,TRBJ2-7
TGCGCCAGCAGCTCATCGATCACTAAGAGGGCTGGCTACACCTTC,CASSSSITKRAGYTF,once,-,TRBV5-1,TRBJ1-2
TGTGCCAGCAGTTTTTTGGGCAGGGAAGGGAACGAGCAGTACTTC,CASSFLGREGNEQYF,-,-,TRBV28,TRBJ2-7
TGCAGTGCTAGAACTCCCCGCCCGAGCTCCTACAATGAGCAGTTCTTC,CSARTPRPSSYNEQFF,few,-,TRBV20-1,TRBJ2-1
TGTGCCAGCAGCTCAGGGTACGCCTACAATGAGCAGTTCTTC,CASSSGYAYNEQFF,few,-,TRBV11-3,TRBJ2-1
TGCAGTGCTAGGGAGGGGGCGAGCAATCAGCCCCAGCATTTT,CSAREGASNQPQHF,-,TRBD1,TRBV20-1,TRBJ1-5
TGTGCCAGCAGTGAATTGGGACACAGGGACACTGAAGCTTTCTTT,CASSELGHRDTEAFF,-,-,TRBV6-1,TRBJ1-1
TGCAGTGCCCCGGACAGGGGACCCTCTGGGGCCAACGTCCTGACTTTC,CSAPDRGPSGANVLTF,few,TRBD1,TRBV20-1,TRBJ2-6
TGTGCCAGCAGTACAGGGGTGGGCTACGAGCAGTACTTC,CASSTGVGYEQYF,few,TRBD1,TRBV27,TRBJ2-7
TGTGCCAGCAGCCAAGAGATACTCTCCTACGAGCAGTACTTC,CASSQEILSYEQYF,-,-,TRBV11-2,TRBJ2-7
TGCGCCAGCAGCTATACCAGGTCCATGAACACTGAAGCTTTCTTT,CASSYTRSMNTEAFF,once,-,TRBV11-2,TRBJ1-1
TGTGCCAGCTCACGAAATCTTGGCGACCAAGAGACCCAGTACTTC,CASSRNLGDQETQYF,few,-,TRBV18,TRBJ2-5
TGTGCCAGCAGCGCCCGACAGGGTTGGGAGACCCAGTACTTC,CASSARQGWETQYF,-,TRBD1,TRBV7-9,TRBJ2-5
TGTGCCAGCAGTCCCCTGTCCACCGGGGAGCTGTTTTTT,CASSPLSTGELFF,-,-,TRBV27,TRBJ2-2
TGCGCCAGCAACTTGGAAGGGGGCGCAAATTGGGGTGAAAAACTGTTTTTT,CASNLEGGANWGEKLFF,-,TRBD1,TRBV5-1,TRBJ1-4
TGTGCCAGCAGGGCTTCACTAAGCTCCTACAATGAGCAGTTCTTC,CASRASLSSYNEQFF,few,-,TRBV6-4,TRBJ2-1
TGTGCCAGCAGCTTAGGGGCAGCGGGAGTGAGCTCCTACGAGCAGTACTTC,CASSLGAAGVSSYEQYF,-,TRBD2,TRBV7-9,TRBJ2-7
TGTGCCGGCAGCCCCGACAGGAAACACGAAGCTTTCTTT,CAGSPDRKHEAFF,-,-,TRBV3-1,TRBJ1-1
TGCGCCAGCAGCCCGCGGGGGATTGTCACAGATACGCAGTATTTT,CASSPRGIVTDTQYF,few,TRBD2,TRBV4-1,TRBJ2-3
TGTGCCAGCAGCTTTGAGGGGGATCGGGGTGAAGCTTTCTTT,CASSFEGDRGEAFF,-,-,TRBV7-2,TRBJ1-1
TGTGCCGGCAGTTATTCTGCCTTCACCGGAGGCTACGAGCAGTACTTC,CAGSYSAFTGGYEQYF,few,-,TRBV6-2/TRBV6-3,TRBJ2-7
TGTGCCAGCAGCCAACCCGCGGTCGGGGACACCTACAATGAGCAGTTCTTC,CASSQPAVGDTYNEQFF,-,-,TRBV7-3,TRBJ2-1
TGTGCCAGCAGCAGGAGCCGGGACAGCAACTATGGCTACACCTTC,CASSRSRDSNYGYTF,-,TRBD1,TRBV6-5,TRBJ1-2
TGCAGTGCAAGACAGTCACTAACACCCCTCCACTTT,CSARQSLTPLHF,few,-,TRBV20-1,TRBJ1-6
TGTGCCACCAGCAGAGATCATATCGAAACTAATGAAAAACTGTTTTTT,CATSRDHIETNEKLFF,-,-,TRBV15,TRBJ1-4
TGCAGTGCTACGCTGGGGGCAGGGGTGGACGAGCAGTACTTC,CSATLGAGVDEQYF,few,-,TRBV20-1,TRBJ2-7
TGTGCCAGCAGCCGAAGCGGGACGGGAAGGAGTGAGCAGTTCTTC,CASSRSGTGRSEQFF,-,TRBD2,TRBV7-2,TRBJ2-1
TGTGCCAGCAGTTACGAGACTAGCGGACCCACAGATACGCAGTATTTT,CASSYETSGPTDTQYF,-,TRBD2,TRBV6-2/TRBV6-3,TRBJ2-3
TGTGCCAGCTCACCGCCCGTAACGGGAACGCAGTATTTT,CASSPPVTGTQYF,few,-,TRBV18,TRBJ2-3
TGTGCCACGGGGACAGGGGAGACCCAGTACTTC,CATGTGETQYF,few,TRBD1,TRBV10-3,TRBJ2-5
TGCGCCAGCAGGGCGGGGGATAAAAATACGCAGTATTTT,CASRAGDKNTQYF,few,TRBD2,TRBV10-2,TRBJ2-3
TGTGCCAGCAGTCCGGGGACAGAAGTCGGGTATGGCTACACCTTC,CASSPGTEVGYGYTF,-,TRBD1,TRBV27,TRBJ1-2
TGTGCCAGCAGTCGAGGATTTGGCTACGAGCAGTACTTC,CASSRGFGYEQYF,-,-,TRBV28,TRBJ2-7
TGTGCCAGTAGTAGGATCCAGGACCCAAGCGGATTCTTCTACAATGAGCAGTTCTTC,CASSRIQDPSGFFYNEQFF,-,-,TRBV19,TRBJ2-1
TGCAGTGCTAGAGACGGGACCGGGAGGTTCCGAGCTTTCTTT,CSARDGTGRFRAFF,few,-,TRBV20-1,TRBJ1-1
TGTGCCAGCAGTGAAGGGACATACTTTAACTATGGCTACACCTTC,CASSEGTYFNYGYTF,few,-,TRBV25-1,TRBJ1-2
TGTGCCAGCAGCCAGGGACCACCCCCCTACGAGCAGTACTTC,CASSQGPPPYEQYF,few,-,TRBV7-3,TRBJ2-7
TGCAGTGCTAGAGATAGCGGGACTCCGTATCAGACCCAGTACTTC,CSARDSGTPYQTQYF,many,TRBD2,TRBV20-1,TRBJ2-5
TGTGCCAGCTCACCATCTACCGCAGCTAACTATGGCTACACCTTC,CASSPSTAANYGYTF,few,-,TRBV18,TRBJ1-2
TGTGCCAGCAGTTACTGGCGGGACAGGGGCTACCAAGAGACCCAGTACTTC,CASSYWRDRGYQETQYF,-,TRBD1,TRBV6-2/TRBV6-3,TRBJ2-5
TGCAGTGCTAGGGGGGACGGACCACGGGGGCCCCAGCATTTT,CSARGDGPRGPQHF,-,-,TRBV20-1,TRBJ1-5
TGTGCCATCACCTCCAGGGGAGACACTGAAGCTTTCTTT,CAITSRGDTEAFF,-,-,TRBV10-3,TRBJ1-1
TGTGCCAGCAGAAGGACAGGGAGCTCCTACAATGAGCAGTTCTTC,CASRRTGSSYNEQFF,-,TRBD1,TRBV11-2,TRBJ2-1